The present TCR beta chain was sequenced within a study of cytomegalovirus exposure and HLA in healthy donors. Study overall: Earlier findings included roughly 120 million unique TCR beta sequences obtained from 150 million to 200 million T cells. Researchers found that approximately 77% of 350 to 500 genotyped donors fell within the Caucasian-associated ancestry cluster.

With regard to this clone: What it recognizes is unknown.

In germline, CDR1 is SGHRS, CDR2 YFSETQ. This CDR3 has 14 amino acids. Trimming shortened V by 4 bases and J by 5 bases, and 14 bases separated the two germline ends. Researchers ran the PCR with 60 Vbeta and 13 Jbeta primers. Some clones are missing from TCRdb's copy, which holds only in-frame ones; the method was immunoSEQ multiplex PCR. Found here are 55,000 to 80,000 clones, over 60% of them singletons; the top ten hold around a quarter. Study outcomes and limitations: CMV serostatus was the sole immune exposure information available. Analyses of presence/absence relied on an assumption of roughly uniform sequencing depth across donors.

The sample was PBMCs. V gene TRBV5-1 combines with J gene TRBJ2-3; no clear D. The sequence was collected from a man aged 45 to 65 in good health and CMV-seropositive. DNA of the CDR3: TGCGCCAGCAGCCCAGACTCCCGAAGAGATACGCAGTATTTT. It codes for CASSPDSRRDTQYF.